These 18 T cell receptor beta chains were sequenced from one sample in a study of cytotoxic CD8 clonotypes in ibrutinib-treated CLL. Sequencing used immunoSEQ multiplex PCR; TCRdb keeps in-frame clones, though not all of them. The table records over 250,000 clones, around 77% of them present only once. Specimen: PBMCs, collected at disease progression, from a patient treated with ibrutinib. Receptors were obtained from a human donor with chronic lymphocytic leukemia.

The CDR3 sequence is CASSLDSNTEAFF. CDR3 sequence (DNA): TGTGCCAGCAGCTTGGACAGTAACACTGAAGCTTTCTTT. The gene calls are TRBV7-8 and TRBJ1-1, with D tentatively TRBD1 (6 bases). V lost 3 bases, J lost 2 bases, and 7 bases lay in between. The CDR3 has 13 amino acids. Germline CDR1 reads SGHVS; CDR2 reads FQNEAQ.

The genes are TRBV10-3 and TRBJ2-4; D is perhaps TRBD1 (6 bases). Trimming removed 3 bases at V and 6 bases at J, with 12 bases between. The CDR3 is made up of 14 amino acids. Germline CDR1 is ENHRY and CDR2 is SYGVKD. The CDR3 DNA sequence: TGTGCCATCAGTGACGGACAGTTAGGAAACATTCAGTACTTC. As protein: CAISDGQLGNIQYF.

The chain combines TRBV11-2 with TRBJ2-5; weak D call: TRBD2 (5 bases). With 0 bases removed from V and 6 bases from J, the gap between germline ends came to 14 bases. The CDR3 sequence is 15 residues long. CDR1 SGHAT and CDR2 FQNNGV come from the germline V gene. The CDR3 nucleotides are TGTGCCAGCAGCTTAGATTGGGGTAGGGAGAAGACCCAGTACTTC. Its translation: CASSLDWGREKTQYF.

The J gene is TRBJ1-2, the V gene TRBV5-6, with 7 bases lining up with TRBD1. This CDR3 spans 14 amino acids. Per germline, CDR1 SGHDT and CDR2 YYEEEE. Trimming cost V 6 bases and J 3 bases; bases outside gene matches: 8. The chain's CDR3 is CASNLRGGHYGYTF. In nucleotides, the CDR3 is TGTGCCAGCAACCTCAGGGGGGGGCACTATGGCTACACCTTC.

This chain links TRBV7-3 with TRBJ2-1; 10 bases map to TRBD1. The germline V gene encodes CDR1 SGHTA and CDR2 FQGTGA. V shed 0 bases, J shed 8 bases, and the junction held 4 bases outside the gene matches. This CDR3 spans 15 amino acids. CDR3 protein: CASSLTGTGEHEQFF. CDR3 coding DNA: TGTGCCAGCAGCTTAACCGGGACAGGGGAACATGAGCAGTTCTTC.

This clone showed up just a few times. The CDR3 spells CASRRTGGFQPQHF. For the CDR3, the DNA is TGTGCCAGCAGGCGGACAGGGGGCTTTCAGCCCCAGCATTTT. The V gene is TRBV5-8, the J gene TRBJ1-5, with TRBD1 matching 11 bases. This CDR3 region has 14 residues. Trimming at V came to 5 bases and at J to 6 bases, leaving 4 bases not matched to a gene. The germline V gene encodes CDR1 SGHTS and CDR2 YDEGEE.

The V call is TRBV18, the J call TRBJ2-7; the D is unclear. This CDR3 is built from 12 residues. Germline lookup yields CDR1 KGHSH and CDR2 LQKENI. The V gene lost 3 bases and the J gene lost 4 bases, with 7 bases spanning the gap. As DNA, the CDR3 is TGTGCCAGCTCACCCGATCGGTACGAGCAGTACTTC. This translates into CASSPDRYEQYF.

The chain links TRBV7-3 to TRBJ2-3; TRBD2 aligns across 14 bases. The CDR3 is 18 residues long. V shed 0 bases and J 3 bases; nucleotides not matched to a gene: 5. The V gene's germline CDR1 is SGHTA and CDR2 FQGTGA. The CDR3: CASSLTPGTSGSTDTQYF. The CDR3 nucleotides are TGTGCCAGCAGCTTAACGCCCGGGACTAGCGGGAGTACAGATACGCAGTATTTT.

The V gene is TRBV27, the J gene TRBJ2-1; TRBD2 matches at 7 bases. V gave up 7 bases and J gave up 0 bases; unmatched junction bases: 6. Germline-derived CDR1 and CDR2 are MNHEY and SMNVEV (reference sequence). This CDR3 spans 15 amino acids. The CDR3 region has the DNA TGTGCCAGCAAGCGGGGCCTGAGCTCCTACAATGAGCAGTTCTTC. This sequence encodes CASKRGLSSYNEQFF.

J is TRBJ1-1 and V is TRBV9; D is unclear. V lost 2 bases to trimming and J lost 9 bases, with 14 bases between them. The CDR3 extends over 13 amino acids. Germline lookup yields CDR1 SGDLS and CDR2 YYNGEE. The CDR3 region has the DNA TGTGCCAGCAGCGTTAGTTCAGACGTTCAAGCTTTCTTT. This translates into CASSVSSDVQAFF.

This chain links TRBV5-1 with TRBJ2-3; 7 positions match TRBD2. CDR1 is SGHRS, CDR2 YFSETQ, per germline. The junction had 11 bases not matched to a gene; V was cut back by 1 base and J by 6 bases. The CDR3 loop spans 16 amino acids. CDR3 nucleotides: TGCGCCAGCAGCTTGCCGCCTGCGGGAGTGTCGGATACGCAGTATTTT. Protein product: CASSLPPAGVSDTQYF.

The chain uses TRBV7-8 and TRBJ2-7; D is perhaps TRBD1 (7 bases). This CDR3 contains 15 residues. Germline V gene sequence: CDR1 SGHVS, CDR2 FQNEAQ. V was cut by 5 bases and J by 5 bases, with 19 bases left in between. The chain's CDR3 is CASSVRGVRLNEQYF. In nucleotides, the CDR3 is TGTGCCAGCAGCGTCAGGGGGGTGCGGTTGAACGAGCAGTACTTC.

The V call is TRBV2, the J call TRBJ2-1; TRBD2 agrees at 15 bases. The CDR3 runs to 19 residues. CDR1 is SNHLY, CDR2 FYNNEI, per germline. The V and J ends lost 6 bases and 0 bases, in that order; junction bases with no gene match: 9. CDR3 sequence: CASSPPGLAGGGSYNEQFF. As DNA, the CDR3 is TGTGCCAGCAGCCCCCCGGGACTAGCGGGAGGCGGCTCCTACAATGAGCAGTTCTTC.

The rearrangement uses TRBV7-3 and TRBJ1-2; D may be TRBD1 (6 bases). V shed 0 bases and J shed 3 bases, with 11 bases lying between them. CDR1 and CDR2 (germline): SGHTA, FQGTGA. The CDR3 extends over 15 amino acids. The CDR3 loop is CASSLTGPGDYGYTF. The CDR3 nucleotides read TGTGCCAGCAGCTTAACGGGGCCAGGGGACTATGGCTACACCTTC.

The chain is built from TRBV29-1 and TRBJ1-2; 9 bases are shared with TRBD1. Per the germline V gene, CDR1 is SQVTM and CDR2 is ANQGSEA. V shed 1 base and J 4 bases; nucleotides not matched to a gene: 4. This CDR3 contains 14 residues. The CDR3 sequence is CSVEGGQGVYGYTF. CDR3 in DNA: TGCAGCGTTGAAGGGGGACAGGGAGTCTATGGCTACACCTTC.

V usage is TRBV9 and J usage is TRBJ2-7, with D possibly being TRBD2 (5 bases). Trimming left V 0 bases short and J 5 bases short, with 21 bases between. Germline V gene data show CDR1 as SGDLS and CDR2 as YYNGEE. The CDR3 covers 17 residues. Here the CDR3 DNA reads TGTGCCAGCAGCGTAGCTGTGGAGCGGATGAAGAGCCACGAGCAGTACTTC. Protein sequence: CASSVAVERMKSHEQYF.

This clone was seen more than once but under ten times. DNA for the CDR3: TGTGCCAGTAGTAACAATCGCGGGACTAGCGGAACCTACGAGCAGTACTTC. It codes for CASSNNRGTSGTYEQYF. V is TRBV19 and J is TRBJ2-7; the match to TRBD2 covers 11 bases. V lost 4 bases to trimming and J lost 2 bases; unmatched junction nucleotides: 10. CDR3 size: 17 residues. CDR1 is LNHDA, CDR2 SQIVND, per germline (reference sequence).

V and J are TRBV7-9 and TRBJ1-1; D gene ambiguous. The V and J ends lost 5 bases and 1 base respectively, with 8 bases between them. The CDR3 contains 13 residues. CDR1 is SEHNR, CDR2 FQNEAQ, per germline (reference sequence). The CDR3 region has the DNA TGTGCCAGCAGCGCCACAAGGAACACTGAAGCTTTCTTT. Encoded protein: CASSATRNTEAFF.